This is a list of T cell receptor beta chains from one sample in a study of T cells in Graves' hyperthyroidism and ophthalmopathy. TCRdb processed the multiplex PCR reads anew with MiXCR; each CDR3 protein has one entry. The top ten hold around two fifths of the sample, which has roughly 99,000 distinct CDR3 sequences, roughly 15% seen once. Sequencing input: blood. These receptors all stem from a woman in her forties or fifties with Graves' hyperthyroidism. Both conserved end residues are part of each CDR3. A D gene is named only where the DNA matches it firmly. Size is omitted from some rows. Given values are once, few, many or a class for expanded clones.

size,D,J,V,DNA,CDR3
many,.,TRBJ2-3,TRBV6-2/TRBV6-3,TGTGCCAGCAGTTCCGGGAGACTCCAAGGGACAGATACGCAGTATTTT,CASSSGRLQGTDTQYF
many,TRBD1,TRBJ2-2,TRBV11-2,TGTGCCAGCAGCTTAGCGGCGCAGGGGGTCCCCGGGGAGCTGTTTTTT,CASSLAAQGVPGELFF
.,TRBD1,TRBJ1-1,TRBV29-1,TGCAGCGTGGCAGGGGGGTGGACTGAAGCTTTCTTT,CSVAGGWTEAFF
many,.,TRBJ1-1,TRBV7-9,TGTGCCAGCAGCCGGGGGAAGGGTGGGTACACTGAAGCTTTCTTT,CASSRGKGGYTEAFF
many,.,TRBJ2-7,TRBV2,TGTGCCAGCAGGAAACAGGGAAGCGGCTACGAGCAGTACTTC,CASRKQGSGYEQYF
.,TRBD2,TRBJ2-1,TRBV24-1,TGTGCCACCAGTGATTCCCTTCCTATAGCGGGGTCCAATGAGCAGTTCTTC,CATSDSLPIAGSNEQFF
many,TRBD1,TRBJ2-5,TRBV20-1,TGCAGTGCTATCCAGGGGGCCGAGGAGACCCAGTACTTC,CSAIQGAEETQYF
many,.,TRBJ2-2,TRBV12-3/TRBV12-4,TGTGCCAGCAGTTTCCAAGCGCGGGGGGAGCTGTTTTTT,CASSFQARGELFF
few,TRBD2,TRBJ2-5,TRBV6-2/TRBV6-3,TGTGCCAGCAGTTACGAGGGACTAAAGACCGGTACCCAAGAGACCCAGTACTTC,CASSYEGLKTGTQETQYF
many,.,TRBJ2-7,TRBV15,TGTGCCACCAGCTCCCCCGCAGGGGAGCAGTACTTC,CATSSPAGEQYF
many,.,TRBJ1-3,TRBV6-1,TGTGCCAGCAGGCAGTACTCTGGAAACACCATATATTTT,CASRQYSGNTIYF
few,TRBD2,TRBJ2-1,TRBV5-5,TGTGCCAGCAGCCCAACTAGCGGGAACTACAATGAGCAGTTCTTC,CASSPTSGNYNEQFF
many,.,TRBJ2-7,TRBV5-1,TGCGCCAGCAGCAGGGACCCGCTCTCCTACGAGCAGTACTTC,CASSRDPLSYEQYF
many,.,TRBJ1-3,TRBV6-1,TGTGCCAGCAGTTTGACAGCCCCGACTGGAAACACCATATATTTT,CASSLTAPTGNTIYF
few,TRBD1,TRBJ2-1,TRBV24-1,TGTGCCACCAGCGGGGACAGGGATAATGAGCAGTTCTTC,CATSGDRDNEQFF
many,TRBD1,TRBJ1-6,TRBV6-5,TGTGCCAGCAGTTACTCGAGCGGACAGGGGTTCAGTAATTCACCCCTCCACTTT,CASSYSSGQGFSNSPLHF
.,TRBD2,TRBJ2-1,TRBV20-1,TGCAGTGCTAGAAGCGGGGTCGAGCAGTTCTTC,CSARSGVEQFF
many,TRBD1,TRBJ2-6,TRBV6-1,TGTGCCAGCACCGGGGACAGCTCTGGGGCCAACGTCCTGACTTTC,CASTGDSSGANVLTF
many,TRBD2,TRBJ2-3,TRBV4-2,TGTGCCAGCAGCCAAACTAGCGTTAGCACAGATACGCAGTATTTT,CASSQTSVSTDTQYF
many,.,TRBJ2-2,TRBV18,TGTGCCAGCTCACCATCTTTGCCTGGGGACACCGGGGAGCTGTTTTTT,CASSPSLPGDTGELFF
many,TRBD2,TRBJ2-3,TRBV7-3,TGTGCCAGCAGCCCCTTAGGCGGGAGGGCCCCAGATACGCAGTATTTT,CASSPLGGRAPDTQYF
many,.,TRBJ2-3,TRBV7-9,TGTGCCAGCAGCTTACAAACAGTATCCGATACGCAGTATTTT,CASSLQTVSDTQYF
many,.,TRBJ2-3,TRBV20-1,TGCAGTGCCGCCAGGACAGATACGCAGTATTTT,CSAARTDTQYF
many,.,TRBJ1-2,TRBV28,TGTGCCAGCACGACACGACCGGCCACCGAGAACTATGGCTACACCTTC,CASTTRPATENYGYTF
.,TRBD1,TRBJ1-2,TRBV2,TGTGCCAGCAGCTCGGACAGGGGCGACTATGGCTACACCTTC,CASSSDRGDYGYTF
many,.,TRBJ2-1,TRBV2,TGTGCCAGCAGTGAAACGGGTCCCTACAATGAGCAGTTCTTC,CASSETGPYNEQFF
many,.,TRBJ1-1,TRBV6-5,TGTGCCAGCAGTTACCTTCAAAGGAACACTGAAGCTTTCTTT,CASSYLQRNTEAFF
many,TRBD2,TRBJ2-1,TRBV20-1,TGCAGTGCTAGAGTAGGGACTAGCGGAACCTCCTACAATGAGCAGTTCTTC,CSARVGTSGTSYNEQFF
few,.,TRBJ2-2,TRBV4-1,TGCGCCAGCAGCCAAGATATGGTGGCCGGGGAGCTGTTTTTT,CASSQDMVAGELFF
many,.,TRBJ2-6,TRBV12-3/TRBV12-4,TGTGCCAGCAGTTTCACTGGACAGGGGGCCAACGTCCTGACTTTC,CASSFTGQGANVLTF
many,TRBD2,TRBJ2-1,TRBV5-1,TGCGCCAGCAGCTCGCTAGCGGGGGCCAACAATGAGCAGTTCTTC,CASSSLAGANNEQFF
once,.,TRBJ1-2,TRBV5-1,TGCGCCAGCAGCTTGTTTGGGGAAAACTATGGCTACACCTTC,CASSLFGENYGYTF
many,.,TRBJ1-3,TRBV2,TGTGCCAGTGTTCGGGACGGATCTCTAGCTGGAAACACCATATATTTT,CASVRDGSLAGNTIYF
few,.,TRBJ1-1,TRBV19,TGTGCCAGTAGTATTCGGGGGATAGCGAACACTGAAGCTTTCTTT,CASSIRGIANTEAFF
many,.,TRBJ1-5,TRBV24-1,TGTGCCACGCCCCGGAGTTGTACCAATCAGCCCCAGCATTTT,CATPRSCTNQPQHF
many,.,TRBJ2-7,TRBV20-1,TGCAGTGCTAGTTACAGGGATCACGACGAGCAGTACTTC,CSASYRDHDEQYF
.,TRBD2,TRBJ2-7,TRBV13,TGTGCCAGCAGAAACCACCTAGCGGGGGGTACCTACGAGCAGTACTTC,CASRNHLAGGTYEQYF
many,TRBD2,TRBJ2-1,TRBV27,TGTGCCAGCAGTCAAGCGGGGCCCTACAATGAGCAGTTCTTC,CASSQAGPYNEQFF
many,.,TRBJ1-1,TRBV29-1,TGCAGCGTTCCACCCTGGGCCCAGGGAGAGAACACTGAAGCTTTCTTT,CSVPPWAQGENTEAFF
many,.,TRBJ2-2,TRBV18,TGTGCCAGCTCACCACGACAGCACACCGGGGAGCTGTTTTTT,CASSPRQHTGELFF
many,.,TRBJ2-1,TRBV2,TGTGCCAGCAGTGAAAGGATAGCGGCTAGCTTGAACAATGAGCAGTTCTTC,CASSERIAASLNNEQFF
many,.,TRBJ2-5,TRBV10-3,TGTGCCATCAGTGAGGCTCAGGGCGAAGAGACCCAGTACTTC,CAISEAQGEETQYF
many,.,TRBJ2-4,TRBV19,TGTGCCAGTAGTATATTCAAACAAGGGGCCGCCATTCAGTACTTC,CASSIFKQGAAIQYF
many,.,TRBJ1-5,TRBV4-1,TGCGCCAGCAGCCCGACGCATGGTCAACCCCAGCATTTT,CASSPTHGQPQHF
many,TRBD2,TRBJ2-7,TRBV24-1,TGTGCCACCAGTGATGCGGGACTAGCGGGAGGCGAGCAGTACTTC,CATSDAGLAGGEQYF
many,TRBD1,TRBJ1-2,TRBV14,TGTGCCAGCAGCCTGGACGGGACAGGAACCTATGGCTACACCTTC,CASSLDGTGTYGYTF